Listed below are T cell receptor beta chains from one sample, sequenced in a study of cytomegalovirus exposure and HLA in healthy donors. Clones were sequenced by immunoSEQ multiplex PCR, and TCRdb holds only the in-frame ones, with some missing. The sample holds around 97,000 clones, more than 65% seen once. The specimen was PBMCs. The receptors derive from a woman aged 18-35 years in good health and CMV-seropositive. Both conserved end residues are trimmed from each CDR3.

j_call v_call cdr3_length cdr3_aa
TRBJ2-2 TRBV27 12 ASRRYRVTGELF
TRBJ2-3 TRBV6-4 13 ASSDNGGTVDTQY
TRBJ2-3 TRBV27 12 ASNSPGVTDTQY
TRBJ1-4 TRBV7-9 14 ASSVSWGVQNEKLF
TRBJ2-7 TRBV5-5 13 ASREGLAGNHEQY
TRBJ1-5 TRBV19 12 ATSRRASNQPQH
TRBJ2-7 TRBV5-1 15 ASSDQRGSGRGNEQY
TRBJ2-7 TRBV29-1 11 SVAGGPAYEQY
TRBJ1-4 TRBV28 12 ASSVWGGNEKLF
TRBJ2-5 TRBV2 10 ASMGPKETQY
TRBJ1-2 TRBV15 11 ATSRAPTDGYT
TRBJ1-1 TRBV5-4 10 ASSLSDTEAF
TRBJ2-5 TRBV29-1 13 SVERRGGLAETQY
TRBJ1-1 TRBV13 11 ASSLGDSDEAF
TRBJ2-5 TRBV6-5 13 ASSKRGSTQETQY
TRBJ1-2 TRBV27 13 ASSWAYRGPLGYT
TRBJ2-7 TRBV28 12 ASRTGLIPYEQY
TRBJ1-2 TRBV29-1 11 SVEPTGNYGYT
TRBJ2-5 TRBV9 16 ASSPGASGRPGPETQY
TRBJ1-5 TRBV27 15 ASRPDRGLGGNQPQH
TRBJ2-3 TRBV5-4 11 ASSLAGGDTQY
TRBJ2-1 TRBV4-1 14 ASSLRSGAVYNEQF
TRBJ2-5 TRBV5-6 15 ASTTVLRGTYQETQY
TRBJ2-2 TRBV7-9 14 ASSFQRTANTGELF